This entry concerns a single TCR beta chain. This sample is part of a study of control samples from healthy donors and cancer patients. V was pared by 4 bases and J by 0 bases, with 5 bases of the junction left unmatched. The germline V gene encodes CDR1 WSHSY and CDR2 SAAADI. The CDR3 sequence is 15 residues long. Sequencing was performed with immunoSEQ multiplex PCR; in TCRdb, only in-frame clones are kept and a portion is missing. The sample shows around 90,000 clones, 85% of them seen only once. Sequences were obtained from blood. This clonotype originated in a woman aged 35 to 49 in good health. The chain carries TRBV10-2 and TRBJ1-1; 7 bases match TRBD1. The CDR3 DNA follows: TGCGCCAGCAGTGGGGGGACAGTCATGAACACTGAAGCTTTCTTT. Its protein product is CASSGGTVMNTEAFF.